Listed below are T cell receptor beta chains from one sample, sequenced in a study of T cell repertoires in cytomegalovirus infection. Their recognized antigens are unknown. TCRdb reprocessed the reads with MiXCR, giving one entry per CDR3 protein. The data show around 140,000 distinct CDR3 sequences, with approximately 30% seen just once and about 56% held by the top ten. This material consisted of CD8+ T cells from cultured PBMCs, taken from culture after CMV antigen stimulation. The receptors derive from a human donor in good health (CMV status not recorded). Some clones in this sample may be carry-over from other donors' samples. The CDR3 runs from the conserved cysteine through the conserved F or W. D genes are given only for firm matches. Some rows have no size entry. The others give once, few or many, or a class for an expanded clone.

D gene: NA; clone size: NA; V gene: TRBV25-1; J gene: TRBJ2-7; CDR3 DNA: TGTGCCAGCGAGGGTTTGACCTACGAGCAGTACTTC; CDR3 protein: CASEGLTYEQYF
D gene: NA; clone size: few; V gene: TRBV6-5; J gene: TRBJ2-1; CDR3 DNA: TGTGCCAGCAGTTCCCATACCGAGGAGAAGTTCTTC; CDR3 protein: CASSSHTEEKFF
D gene: NA; clone size: many; V gene: TRBV5-1; J gene: TRBJ2-5; CDR3 DNA: TGCGCCAGCAGATCCGACATCCAAGAGACCCAGTACTTC; CDR3 protein: CASRSDIQETQYF
D gene: NA; clone size: few; V gene: TRBV6-1; J gene: TRBJ2-1; CDR3 DNA: TGTGCCAGCAGTTTTGATGCCCAGAGCTCCTACAATGAGCAGTTCTTC; CDR3 protein: CASSFDAQSSYNEQFF
D gene: TRBD1; clone size: few; V gene: TRBV12-3/TRBV12-4; J gene: TRBJ1-1; CDR3 DNA: TGTGCCAGCATTTTCACTACAGGGGCGAACACTGAAGCTTTCTTT; CDR3 protein: CASIFTTGANTEAFF
D gene: NA; clone size: few; V gene: TRBV28; J gene: TRBJ2-1; CDR3 DNA: TGTGCCAGCAGTTTCGGGGGCGGAAATAGTAGAGTACGGGCCTACGATGAGCAGTTCTTC; CDR3 protein: CASSFGGGNSRVRAYDEQFF
D gene: TRBD2; clone size: few; V gene: TRBV24-1; J gene: TRBJ2-5; CDR3 DNA: TGTGCCACCAGTGACCCTCCTAGCGGGGGAGTACAAGAGACCCAGTACTTC; CDR3 protein: CATSDPPSGGVQETQYF
D gene: NA; clone size: NA; V gene: TRBV4-2; J gene: TRBJ2-2; CDR3 DNA: TGTGCCAGCAGCCAAGATCAGGGCGGGGAGCTGTTTTTT; CDR3 protein: CASSQDQGGELFF
D gene: NA; clone size: NA; V gene: TRBV7-6; J gene: TRBJ2-3; CDR3 DNA: TGTGCCAGCGCATGGGGGGGCTCCGGAGATACGCAGTATTTT; CDR3 protein: CASAWGGSGDTQYF
D gene: TRBD1; clone size: few; V gene: TRBV2; J gene: TRBJ2-1; CDR3 DNA: TGTGCCAGCGTCCCTGACAGGGGGTTCTCCTACAATGAGCAGTTCTTC; CDR3 protein: CASVPDRGFSYNEQFF
D gene: TRBD1; clone size: NA; V gene: TRBV5-6; J gene: TRBJ2-3; CDR3 DNA: TGTGCCAGCAGCCTGGGACAGGCTAGCACAGATACGCAGTATTTT; CDR3 protein: CASSLGQASTDTQYF
D gene: TRBD2; clone size: NA; V gene: TRBV27; J gene: TRBJ2-3; CDR3 DNA: TGTGCCAGCAGTTTACGGAACCTAGCGGTGAGCACAGATACGCAGTATTTT; CDR3 protein: CASSLRNLAVSTDTQYF
D gene: NA; clone size: once; V gene: TRBV14; J gene: TRBJ1-1; CDR3 DNA: TGTGCCAGCAGCCAAACTATCGGATTCTACACTGAAGCTTTCTTT; CDR3 protein: CASSQTIGFYTEAFF
D gene: NA; clone size: NA; V gene: TRBV4-1; J gene: TRBJ2-3; CDR3 DNA: TGCGCCAGCAGCCTTCTAGCTGGGGCAGATACGCAGTATTTT; CDR3 protein: CASSLLAGADTQYF
D gene: NA; clone size: NA; V gene: TRBV12-3/TRBV12-4; J gene: TRBJ1-1; CDR3 DNA: TGTGCCAGCAGTTTAGCGGTTCGGGGAATGAACACTGAAGCTTTCTTT; CDR3 protein: CASSLAVRGMNTEAFF
D gene: NA; clone size: many; V gene: TRBV20-1; J gene: TRBJ1-1; CDR3 DNA: TGCAGTGCTACCTCTGACAGTCGGGACACTGAAGCTTTCTTT; CDR3 protein: CSATSDSRDTEAFF
D gene: TRBD1; clone size: NA; V gene: TRBV19; J gene: TRBJ2-3; CDR3 DNA: TGTGCCAGTAGTCAGGGGGCAGATACGCAGTATTTT; CDR3 protein: CASSQGADTQYF
D gene: NA; clone size: many; V gene: TRBV27; J gene: TRBJ2-2; CDR3 DNA: TGTGCCAGCAGTTTAGAGTTAGCGAACACCGGGGAGCTGTTTTTT; CDR3 protein: CASSLELANTGELFF
D gene: NA; clone size: NA; V gene: TRBV6-2/TRBV6-3; J gene: TRBJ2-7; CDR3 DNA: TGTGCCAGCAGTTCGGGTCCGCGGGGCTACGAGCAGTACTTC; CDR3 protein: CASSSGPRGYEQYF
D gene: NA; clone size: NA; V gene: TRBV12-3/TRBV12-4; J gene: TRBJ1-2; CDR3 DNA: TGTGCCAGCAGTTTATTGGGAGGGATCTATGGCTACACCTTC; CDR3 protein: CASSLLGGIYGYTF
D gene: NA; clone size: many; V gene: TRBV12-3/TRBV12-4; J gene: TRBJ1-5; CDR3 DNA: TGTGCCAGCAGTTTCGGGCGCAATCAGCCCCAGCATTTT; CDR3 protein: CASSFGRNQPQHF
D gene: TRBD1; clone size: NA; V gene: TRBV19; J gene: TRBJ2-7; CDR3 DNA: TGTGCCAGTAGTATTGGGGACAGGACCCAGGGGCAGTACTTC; CDR3 protein: CASSIGDRTQGQYF
D gene: NA; clone size: NA; V gene: TRBV28; J gene: TRBJ2-7; CDR3 DNA: TGTGCCAGCAGTTTGGGAAAACAGTACTTC; CDR3 protein: CASSLGKQYF
D gene: TRBD1; clone size: NA; V gene: TRBV11-3; J gene: TRBJ2-3; CDR3 DNA: TGTGCCAGCAGCTTAGGGGACAGGTCAGATACGCAGTATTTT; CDR3 protein: CASSLGDRSDTQYF